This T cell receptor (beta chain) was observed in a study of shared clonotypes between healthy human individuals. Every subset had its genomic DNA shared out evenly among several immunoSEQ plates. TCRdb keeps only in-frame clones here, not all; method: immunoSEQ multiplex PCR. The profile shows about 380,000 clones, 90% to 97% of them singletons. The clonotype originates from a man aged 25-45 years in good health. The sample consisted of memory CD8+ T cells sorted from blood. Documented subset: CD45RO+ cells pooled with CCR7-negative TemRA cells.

The CDR3 DNA reads TGCGCCAGCAGCTTGGATAGCGTCCCGGAGTATTTT. Its translation is CASSLDSVPEYF. The chain recombines TRBV5-1 with TRBJ2-3; possible D gene TRBD2, 5 bases. The germline V and J ends were trimmed by 0 bases and 13 bases, with 12 bases remaining between them. Germline-derived CDR1 and CDR2 are SGHRS and YFSETQ. The CDR3 contains 12 residues.